This T cell receptor beta chain was recovered during a study of T cell responses to AZD1222 COVID-19 vaccine. V was shortened by 4 bases and J by 6 bases, with 12 bases between the two germline ends. Germline CDR1 reads KGHSH; CDR2 reads LQKENI. CDR3 length equals 14 residues. Broader study findings: Just a handful of people given AZD1222 tested seropositive at baseline. Females outnumbered males among donors, who were mostly white British; clonal diversity was possibly underestimated.

As concerns this clone: The antigen is not known.

TCRdb's table, derived via immunoSEQ multiplex PCR, lists solely in-frame clones and lacks some. This sample carries tens of thousands of clones, just over 85% of them seen once, and the ten largest clones take roughly 10%. This chain links TRBV18 with TRBJ1-4; a possible D gene is TRBD1 (5 bases). The sequenced sample was peripheral blood, obtained on day 0 of AZD1222 vaccination. This receptor was obtained from an adult in good health. The CDR3 sequence: CASSLASRDEKLFF. Here the CDR3 DNA reads TGTGCCAGCTCACTAGCTAGCAGGGATGAAAAACTGTTTTTT. The full variable domain, in which reference TRBV18 and TRBJ1-4 provide the parts outside the CDR3, is NAGVMQNPRHLVRRRGQEARLRCSPMKGHSHVYWYRQLPEEGLKFMVYLQKENIIDESGMPKERFSAEFPKEGPSILRIQQVVRGDSAAYFCASSLASRDEKLFFGSGTQLSVL.